The 28 T cell receptor beta chains in this list originate from one sample, sequenced in a study of T cell responses to AZD1222 COVID-19 vaccine. Clones were sequenced by immunoSEQ multiplex PCR, and TCRdb holds only the in-frame ones, with some missing. The sample has approximately 100,000 clones, roughly 86% seen once; the top ten hold about 1.5%. Sequenced here: peripheral blood, sampled on day 0 of AZD1222 vaccination. These receptors were obtained from an adult in good health.

The gene calls are TRBV28 and TRBJ1-2, with a tentative D call TRBD1 (5 bases). Deletions cut 7 bases from V and 0 bases from J, with 12 bases between. Germline V lookup: CDR1 MDHEN, CDR2 SYDVKM. This CDR3 spans 14 amino acids. CDR3 amino acids: CASTRGRANYGYTF. CDR3 DNA sequence: TGTGCCAGCACCCGGGGGAGGGCTAACTATGGCTACACCTTC.

This clone was seen only once. The V gene is TRBV19, the J gene TRBJ2-1; 14 nucleotides line up with TRBD2. From germline, CDR1 is LNHDA and CDR2 SQIVND (reference sequence). V lost 5 bases and J lost 0; bases outside the gene matches: 9. The CDR3 consists of 19 residues. CDR3 sequence: CASSPRTSGRPSSYNEQFF. CDR3 coding DNA: TGTGCCAGTAGTCCACGGACTAGCGGGAGGCCAAGCTCCTACAATGAGCAGTTCTTC.

V usage is TRBV19 and J usage is TRBJ2-2; weak D call: TRBD1 (6 bases). CDR3 length: 15 residues. Per germline, CDR1 LNHDA and CDR2 SQIVND (reference sequence). V lost 3 bases, J lost 7 bases, and 15 bases lay in between. Here the CDR3 reads CASSMNTGKDGELFF. As DNA, the CDR3 is TGTGCCAGTAGTATGAATACAGGGAAGGACGGGGAGCTGTTTTTT.

This chain connects TRBV2 to TRBJ1-2, with D unclear. There are 16 residues in the CDR3. Trimming took 8 bases from V and 2 from J, leaving 21 bases between them. CDR1 SNHLY and CDR2 FYNNEI come from the germline V gene. The CDR3 reads CASSSGPGRFNYGYTF. The CDR3 DNA follows: TGTGCCAGCTCCTCTGGCCCGGGCAGATTCAACTATGGCTACACCTTC.

This clone was detected only once. V is TRBV19 and J is TRBJ2-7, with TRBD1 identical over 7 bases. The CDR3 extends over 15 amino acids. V lost 5 bases and J lost 0; bases outside the gene matches: 7. CDR1 is LNHDA, CDR2 SQIVND, per germline (reference sequence). CDR3 bases: TGTGCCAGTAGTCTTACCGGGACAGTCTCCTACGAGCAGTACTTC. Its protein is CASSLTGTVSYEQYF.

The V call is TRBV4-2, the J call TRBJ2-7; 9 nucleotides match TRBD2. V shed 1 base and J 3 bases; nucleotides not matched to a gene: 7. The CDR3 extends over 16 amino acids. The V gene's germline CDR1 is LGHNA and CDR2 YNFKEQ. For the CDR3, the DNA is TGTGCCAGCAGCCAAGCCTTAGCGGGAGCCGTCTACGAGCAGTACTTC. This encodes CASSQALAGAVYEQYF.

The chain carries TRBV5-4 and TRBJ1-4; 9 nucleotides align to TRBD1. Germline assignment: CDR1 SGHNT and CDR2 YYREEE (reference sequence). Germline trimming cut 4 bases from V and 6 bases from J; bases unmatched to any gene: 4. This CDR3 has 14 residues. CDR3: CASSEQGAHEKLFF. The CDR3 bases are TGTGCCAGCAGCGAACAGGGGGCGCATGAAAAACTGTTTTTT. Using reference TRBV5-4 and TRBJ1-4 for the parts outside the CDR3, the full variable domain is ETGVTQSPTHLIKTRGQQVTLRCSSQSGHNTVSWYQQALGQGPQFIFQYYREEENGRGNFPPRFSGLQFPNYSSELNVNALELDDSALYLCASSEQGAHEKLFFGSGTQLSVL.

The rearrangement links TRBV4-2 to TRBJ1-2, with a tentative D call TRBD1 (5 bases). Germline CDR1 and CDR2: LGHNA and YNFKEQ. Trimming cost V 1 base and J 3 bases, with 21 bases left between them. The length of the CDR3 is 18 residues. CDR3 sequence: CASSQGVKGEGSYYGYTF. In nucleotides, the CDR3 is TGTGCCAGCAGCCAAGGGGTCAAGGGAGAGGGGAGCTACTATGGCTACACCTTC.

This sequence joins TRBV27 and TRBJ1-1; TRBD1 matches 9 bases. V was pared by 5 bases and J by 3 bases, with 7 bases of the junction left unmatched. Germline values: CDR1 MNHEY, CDR2 SMNVEV (reference sequence). CDR3 length equals 15 residues. The CDR3 loop is CASSITGTGYTEAFF. In DNA form, the CDR3 reads TGTGCCAGCAGTATAACCGGGACAGGGTACACTGAAGCTTTCTTT.

This clone was detected only once. The V gene is TRBV3-1 (or the pseudogene TRBV3-2), the J gene TRBJ1-3; D unclear. The length of the CDR3 is 14 residues. CDR1 and CDR2 (germline): LGHDT, YNNKEL (reference sequence). Trimming stripped 6 bases from V and 1 base from J, with 10 bases between. CDR3 loop: CASSIAESGNTIYF. CDR3 bases: TGTGCCAGCAGTATCGCGGAGTCTGGAAACACCATATATTTT.

The CDR3 region is CASSQDTAQMGTEAFF. The CDR3 bases are TGCGCCAGCAGCCAAGATACGGCTCAGATGGGCACTGAAGCTTTCTTT. The chain uses TRBV4-3 and TRBJ1-1; D is unresolved. This CDR3 has 16 amino acids. V was clipped by 0 bases and J by 4 bases, with 15 bases between them. Germline lookup yields CDR1 LGHNA and CDR2 YSLEER.

The genes are TRBV7-2 and TRBJ2-5; 12 bases match TRBD2. CDR1 is SGHTA and CDR2 is FQGNSA in the germline V gene. The CDR3 runs to 16 residues. Trimming removed 6 bases from V and 4 bases from J; junction bases left unmatched: 9. CDR3 in DNA: TGTGCCAGCAGACCTCAGACTAGCGGGAGTGGAGAGACCCAGTACTTC. As protein: CASRPQTSGSGETQYF.

J is TRBJ2-4 and V is TRBV30; D is perhaps TRBD2 (6 bases). The CDR3 length is 15 residues. V lost 1 base, J lost 6 bases, and 16 bases lay in between. CDR1 is GTSNPN, CDR2 SVGIG, per germline (reference sequence). The CDR3 DNA sequence: TGTGCCTGGAGTGAGTCCCCGCCGGAGGGAAACATTCAGTACTTC. Its translation is CAWSESPPEGNIQYF.

The rearrangement joins TRBV29-1 to TRBJ1-1; D ambiguous. Germline CDR1 and CDR2: SQVTM and ANQGSEA. CDR3 length equals 12 residues. Trimming removed 4 bases at V and 5 bases at J, with 11 bases between. CDR3 amino acids: CSVGSLVTEAFF. CDR3 in DNA: TGCAGCGTTGGGTCCCTCGTAACTGAAGCTTTCTTT.

The chain is built from TRBV2 and TRBJ1-5; D possibly corresponds to TRBD1 (6 bases). This CDR3 region has 14 residues. Germline loops: CDR1 SNHLY, CDR2 FYNNEI. Trimming took off 9 bases at V and 6 bases at J, with 18 bases between the two ends. In DNA, the CDR3 is TGTGCCAGTACGGTTGGGGGGGCTGGTCAGCCCCAGCATTTT. The encoded protein is CASTVGGAGQPQHF.

The gene calls are TRBV27 and TRBJ2-3, with TRBD2 matching 7 bases. Germline trimming cut 2 bases from V and 4 bases from J; bases unmatched to any gene: 3. This CDR3 is built from 14 residues. The germline V gene encodes CDR1 MNHEY and CDR2 SMNVEV (reference sequence). CDR3 residues: CASSLQLAADTQYF. The DNA of the CDR3 is TGTGCCAGCAGTTTACAGCTAGCGGCAGATACGCAGTATTTT.

This sequence joins TRBV28 and TRBJ1-5; 9 bases match TRBD1. The germline V gene encodes CDR1 MDHEN and CDR2 SYDVKM. V shed 6 bases, J shed 5 bases, and the junction held 8 bases outside the gene matches. The CDR3 runs 15 residues. The CDR3 protein is CASSSGQGNYQPQHF. DNA for the CDR3: TGTGCCAGCAGCTCCGGACAGGGGAATTATCAGCCCCAGCATTTT.

The V gene is TRBV2, the J gene TRBJ2-7; 10 bases map to TRBD2. From germline, CDR1 is SNHLY and CDR2 FYNNEI. The trim removed 4 bases at V and 3 bases at J, leaving 9 bases unmatched. CDR3 length: 16 residues. CDR3 coding DNA: TGTGCCAGCAGTGGATCTAGCGGGAGCGGCCTCTACGAGCAGTACTTC. This encodes CASSGSSGSGLYEQYF.

J is TRBJ1-1 and V is TRBV5-1; possibly TRBD1 for D (5 bases). This CDR3 has 18 residues. V lost 3 bases to trimming and J lost 5 bases, with 26 bases between them. Germline V gene sequence: CDR1 SGHRS, CDR2 YFSETQ. The CDR3 nucleotides read TGCGCCAGCAGCTGGATCGTACTTACCGGGACGGAAGGTACTGAAGCTTTCTTT. The encoded protein is CASSWIVLTGTEGTEAFF.

The chain joins TRBV2 to TRBJ2-1; 9 nucleotides line up with TRBD2. The CDR3 is 14 amino acids. Germline V gene lookup returns CDR1 SNHLY and CDR2 FYNNEI. The V segment lost 8 bases and the J segment 3 bases; nucleotides outside the gene matches: 5. The CDR3 spells CASGAGGHYNEQFF. For the CDR3, the DNA is TGTGCCAGCGGGGCGGGAGGGCACTACAATGAGCAGTTCTTC.

The chain recombines TRBV2 with TRBJ2-7; the D gene could be TRBD1 or TRBD2 (5 bases each). The CDR3 is 16 amino acids. Trimming took 3 bases from V and 1 from J, leaving 16 bases between them. CDR1 SNHLY and CDR2 FYNNEI come from the germline V gene. The CDR3 protein is CASSDIEGLSSYEQYF. The CDR3 DNA is TGTGCCAGCAGTGACATAGAGGGGTTGTCATCCTACGAGCAGTACTTC.

The chain has TRBV19 and TRBJ2-5, with 10 nucleotides matching TRBD2. CDR3 length: 16 residues. The V segment lost 3 bases and the J segment 4 bases; nucleotides outside the gene matches: 8. CDR1 and CDR2 (germline): LNHDA, SQIVND (reference sequence). The CDR3 DNA is TGTGCCAGTAGTATCCCAGCGGGAGGGGGTGGAGAGACCCAGTACTTC. Its translation is CASSIPAGGGGETQYF.

The J gene is TRBJ2-7, the V gene TRBV5-1, with D tentatively TRBD1 (6 bases). Germline V gene lookup returns CDR1 SGHRS and CDR2 YFSETQ. V lost 2 bases, J lost 0 bases, and 12 bases lay in between. There are 15 residues in the CDR3. The CDR3 DNA reads TGCGCCAGCAGCTTAAACCAGGGGTACTCCTACGAGCAGTACTTC. Encoded protein: CASSLNQGYSYEQYF. The whole variable domain, remainder taken from reference TRBV5-1 and TRBJ2-7, is KAGVTQTPRYLIKTRGQQVTLSCSPISGHRSVSWYQQTPGQGLQFLFEYFSETQRNKGNFPGRFSGRQFSNSRSEMNVSTLELGDSALYLCASSLNQGYSYEQYFGPGTRLTVT.

The chain employs TRBV7-2 and TRBJ1-1; D is unresolved. The CDR3 runs 13 residues. Trimming pared 5 bases from V and 0 bases from J, leaving 7 bases between. Germline values: CDR1 SGHTA, CDR2 FQGNSA. CDR3 in amino acids: CASSPSLNTEAFF. In DNA form, the CDR3 reads TGTGCCAGCAGCCCTAGCCTGAACACTGAAGCTTTCTTT.

The rearrangement uses TRBV13 and TRBJ2-5, with D tentatively TRBD1 or TRBD2 (6 bases each). Trimming cost V 0 bases and J 5 bases, with 22 bases left between them. The germline CDR1 and CDR2 sequences are PRHDT and FYEKMQ (reference sequence). The CDR3 consists of 18 residues. The CDR3 sequence: CASSLGGVRGDPGETQYF. CDR3 nucleotides: TGTGCCAGCAGCTTAGGTGGGGTTAGGGGGGACCCTGGGGAGACCCAGTACTTC.

This chain uses TRBV27 with TRBJ2-7; D uncertain. The CDR3 is made up of 15 amino acids. V was cut by 1 base and J by 1 base, with 11 bases left in between. CDR1 is MNHEY and CDR2 is SMNVEV in the germline V gene (reference sequence). The CDR3 region is CASSLYASRSYEQYF. CDR3 bases: TGTGCCAGCAGTTTATATGCTAGTAGGTCCTACGAGCAGTACTTC.

The rearrangement links TRBV2 to TRBJ2-3; D remains unclear. The CDR3 consists of 15 residues. Germline loops: CDR1 SNHLY, CDR2 FYNNEI. The V end was cut by 1 base, the J end by 0 bases, with 8 bases between. CDR3 sequence: CASSEGSPSTDTQYF. CDR3 nucleotides: TGTGCCAGCAGTGAAGGCAGCCCTAGCACAGATACGCAGTATTTT.

The chain carries TRBV6-4 and TRBJ2-2; D is undetermined. V lost 8 bases to trimming and J lost 5 bases, with 18 bases between them. The germline gives CDR1 MRHNA, CDR2 SNTAGT. The CDR3 is 15 residues long. CDR3 bases: TGTGCCAGCCTAACTCCTACACGGTGGACCGGGGAGCTGTTTTTT. This sequence encodes CASLTPTRWTGELFF.